One and the same sample provided the 14 T cell receptor beta chains below, sequenced in a study of cytomegalovirus exposure and HLA in healthy donors. The study ran its PCR with 60 Vbeta and 13 Jbeta primers. Produced via immunoSEQ multiplex PCR; TCRdb's table is partial and in-frame only. The sample lists 110,000 or so clones, roughly 70% occurring once. The sample was PBMCs. All receptors come from a man aged 18 to 29 in good health and CMV-seropositive.

This rearrangement joins TRBV28 to TRBJ2-7, with 7 bases lining up with TRBD1. In germline, CDR1 is MDHEN, CDR2 SYDVKM. J lost 4 bases, V lost 4 bases, and 10 bases had no gene match. There are 15 residues in the CDR3. The CDR3 is CASSSPGGNRYEQYF. In DNA form, the CDR3 reads TGTGCCAGCAGTTCCCCAGGGGGAAATCGGTACGAGCAGTACTTC.

This chain uses TRBV6-5 with TRBJ2-7; tentatively, D is TRBD2 (6 bases). CDR3 size: 15 residues. Per the germline V gene, CDR1 is MNHEY and CDR2 is SVGAGI. Trimming took 2 bases from V and 4 from J, leaving 15 bases between them. The CDR3 region has the DNA TGTGCCAGCAGTTACCGGATAGATGGGGGGTACGAGCAGTACTTC. It yields the protein CASSYRIDGGYEQYF.

V usage is TRBV2 and J usage is TRBJ1-5; D perhaps matches TRBD1 (5 bases). Germline V gene data show CDR1 as SNHLY and CDR2 as FYNNEI. The CDR3 totals 15 residues. V was trimmed by 2 bases and J by 4 bases, leaving 12 bases between them. The CDR3 protein is CASSESRGLNQPQHF. The CDR3 DNA reads as TGTGCCAGCAGTGAATCTCGGGGGTTGAATCAGCCCCAGCATTTT.

J is TRBJ2-3 and V is TRBV5-1; the D gene is possibly TRBD2 (6 bases). The germline V gene encodes CDR1 SGHRS and CDR2 YFSETQ. Deletions cut 1 base from V and 0 bases from J, with 9 bases between. This CDR3 comprises 15 residues. The CDR3 spells CASSLSGLSTDTQYF. DNA for the CDR3: TGCGCCAGCAGCTTGAGCGGACTAAGCACAGATACGCAGTATTTT.

The rearrangement uses TRBV7-9 and TRBJ2-5, with 7 nucleotides matching TRBD1. Germline CDR1 is SEHNR and CDR2 is FQNEAQ (reference sequence). Losses at the gene ends were 5 bases for V and 4 bases for J; bases not matched to a gene: 10. The CDR3 consists of 15 residues. CDR3: CASSLRQGVGETQYF. The CDR3, as DNA: TGTGCCAGCAGCCTCCGACAGGGCGTCGGAGAGACCCAGTACTTC.

This chain uses TRBV30 with TRBJ1-4; D remains unclear. Trimming stripped 0 bases from V and 0 bases from J, with 5 bases between. The CDR3 consists of 14 residues. Germline V lookup: CDR1 GTSNPN, CDR2 SVGIG (reference sequence). CDR3 coding DNA: TGTGCCTGGAGTGTATCTGCAACTAATGAAAAACTGTTTTTT. Its translation is CAWSVSATNEKLFF.

This clone came up a few times. J is TRBJ2-3 and V is TRBV5-6, with 7 bases fitting TRBD1. Looked up from germline, CDR1 is SGHDT and CDR2 is YYEEEE. V lost 0 bases and J lost 4; bases outside the gene matches: 5. The CDR3 contains 15 residues. CDR3 protein: CASSLAGDRADTQYF. The CDR3 DNA reads TGTGCCAGCAGCTTGGCCGGCGACAGGGCAGATACGCAGTATTTT.

The gene calls are TRBV6-5 and TRBJ1-1, with D tentatively TRBD1 (5 bases). The CDR3 length is 14 residues. From germline, CDR1 is MNHEY and CDR2 SVGAGI. Trimming pared 5 bases from V and 4 bases from J, leaving 14 bases between. Here the CDR3 DNA reads TGTGCCAGCAGTGGGGGGGACGGCGGCACTGAAGCTTTCTTT. Protein sequence: CASSGGDGGTEAFF.

The chain has TRBV25-1 and TRBJ2-7; TRBD1 agrees at 8 bases. J lost 6 bases, V lost 3 bases, and 10 bases had no gene match. CDR1 and CDR2 from the germline V gene are MGHDK and SYGVNS. This CDR3 has 15 residues. The CDR3 sequence: CASSDGGQGSPEQYF. CDR3 DNA: TGTGCCAGCAGTGACGGCGGACAGGGAAGTCCCGAGCAGTACTTC.

The J gene is TRBJ2-5, the V gene TRBV23-1, with 8 bases fitting TRBD1. TRBV23-1 is an ORF for which the function is uncertain. Unmatched junction bases numbered 10, after V lost 3 bases and J lost 13 bases. The CDR3 runs to 13 residues. The CDR3 DNA sequence: TGCGCCAGCAGTCAGTCACAGGGGGAGTGGGGGTACTTC. Protein sequence: CASSQSQGEWGYF.

The genes are TRBV28 and TRBJ1-2; D uncertain. CDR3 length: 14 residues. Trimming took 6 bases from V and 1 from J, leaving 12 bases between them. Germline loops: CDR1 MDHEN, CDR2 SYDVKM. CDR3 amino acids: CASSRLQVNYGYTF. For the CDR3, the DNA is TGTGCCAGCAGCCGTCTGCAGGTTAACTATGGCTACACCTTC.

The chain is built from TRBV6-5 and TRBJ2-2, with D possibly matching TRBD2 (7 bases). V was trimmed by 7 bases and J by 6 bases, leaving 15 bases between them. CDR3 length: 14 residues. Per germline, CDR1 MNHEY and CDR2 SVGAGI. The CDR3 region is CASTKTGGSGELFF. CDR3 nucleotide sequence: TGTGCCAGCACCAAAACGGGGGGCTCCGGGGAGCTGTTTTTT.

This chain uses TRBV2 with TRBJ1-5; TRBD1 matches 7 bases. With 4 bases clipped from V and 7 bases from J, the junction kept 13 bases outside the gene matches. Germline CDR1 and CDR2: SNHLY and FYNNEI. The CDR3 is 16 residues long. CDR3 region: CASSGQGLVGRQPQHF. The CDR3 nucleotides read TGTGCCAGCAGTGGACAGGGTCTGGTCGGTAGGCAGCCCCAGCATTTT.

About this clone itself: The junction differs from germline at one of its ends, possibly a read error. This sequence joins TRBV23-1 and TRBJ1-1; D not certain. TRBV23-1 is an ORF; its function is uncertain. The CDR3 runs to 13 residues. This chain's CDR3 is CASSQNTNTEAFF. The CDR3 DNA is TGCGCCAGCAGTCAAAACACTAACACCGAAGCTTTCTTT.